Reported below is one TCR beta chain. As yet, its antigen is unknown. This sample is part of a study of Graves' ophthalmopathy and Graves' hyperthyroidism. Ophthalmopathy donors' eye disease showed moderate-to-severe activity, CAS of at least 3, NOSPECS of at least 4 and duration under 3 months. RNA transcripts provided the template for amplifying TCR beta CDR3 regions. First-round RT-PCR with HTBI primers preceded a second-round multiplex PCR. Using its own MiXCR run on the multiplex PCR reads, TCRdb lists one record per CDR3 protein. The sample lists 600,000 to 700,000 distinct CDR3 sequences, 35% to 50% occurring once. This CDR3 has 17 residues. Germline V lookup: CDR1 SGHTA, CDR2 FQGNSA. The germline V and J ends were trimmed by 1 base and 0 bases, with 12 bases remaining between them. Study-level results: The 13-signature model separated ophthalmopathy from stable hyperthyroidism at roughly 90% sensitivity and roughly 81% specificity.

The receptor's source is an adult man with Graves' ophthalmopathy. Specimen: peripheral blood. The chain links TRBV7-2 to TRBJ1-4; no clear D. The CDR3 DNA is TGTGCCAGCAGCTTAGTGGCAGGTGCCTCAACTAATGAAAAACTGTTTTTT. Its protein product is CASSLVAGASTNEKLFF.